In this sample, the clone carrying this T cell receptor (beta chain) turned up many times. Antigen specificity is unknown. Regions amplified from RNA transcripts were the TCR beta CDR3 regions. RT-PCR in the first round (using the HTBI primer set) targeted the TCR CDR3. TCRdb used MiXCR to reprocess the multiplex PCR reads, holding one entry per CDR3 protein. The sample contains about 640,000 distinct CDR3 sequences, about a fifth of which appear only once. Germline CDR1 is SGHAT and CDR2 is FQNNGV. The germline V and J ends were trimmed by 1 base and 1 base, with 12 bases remaining between them. The CDR3 consists of 16 residues. The data derive from a study of T cells in Graves' hyperthyroidism and ophthalmopathy. Study background: Peripheral blood draws took place at initial diagnosis, ahead of any treatment. Study-wide results and limits: Before onset, by a median of about seven months, the model predicted ophthalmopathy.

Diagnosis rested on symptoms, serum thyroxine and TRAb, thyroid ultrasound, and orbital computed tomography. Sequencing was carried out using blood. This sequence originates from a man in his thirties or forties with Graves' ophthalmopathy. The chain recombines TRBV11-2 with TRBJ2-3, with D perhaps matching TRBD2 (5 bases). The CDR3, as DNA: TGTGCCAGCAGCTTAGTTGGGAGACTCGGCACAGATACGCAGTATTTT. As protein: CASSLVGRLGTDTQYF.